These 17 T cell receptor beta chains were sequenced from one sample in a study of CD8+ T cells in alopecia areata. Extracted from the samples, RNA was reverse transcribed into cDNA to serve as the sequencing template. Libraries were prepared by immunoSEQ multiplex PCR; TCRdb keeps only in-frame clonotypes and omits some of them. The repertoire has 65,000 to 95,000 clones, approximately 50% of them found once; the top ten carry around 5.7%. The material sequenced was NKG2D-high CD8+ T cells sorted from blood. The receptors shown here come from a human donor with alopecia areata.

The chain recombines TRBV27 with TRBJ1-1; D is undetermined. CDR1 is MNHEY and CDR2 is SMNVEV in the germline V gene (reference sequence). V lost 6 bases to trimming and J lost 0 bases, with 11 bases between them. The CDR3 has 14 residues. CDR3 nucleotides: TGTGCCAGCAGCCCGAATATCCTGAACACTGAAGCTTTCTTT. Protein sequence: CASSPNILNTEAFF.

This chain uses TRBV2 with TRBJ2-1; 13 bases are a match to TRBD2. J gave up 13 bases and V 7 bases, and 7 bases lay outside the gene matches. This CDR3 contains 13 residues. The germline gives CDR1 SNHLY, CDR2 FYNNEI. In DNA form, the CDR3 reads TGTGCCAGCATCGGACTAGCGGGAGAGTTTCAGTTCTTC. It translates to CASIGLAGEFQFF.

This clone came up a few times. V gene TRBV6-5 combines with J gene TRBJ2-5; 12 bases line up with TRBD2. V shed 4 bases and J 6 bases; nucleotides not matched to a gene: 6. Germline CDR1 is MNHEY and CDR2 is SVGAGI. This CDR3 is built from 15 residues. CDR3 nucleotides: TGTGCCAGCAGTTCCAGGACTAGCGGGATCCAGACCCAGTACTTC. Translation: CASSSRTSGIQTQYF.

The rearrangement joins TRBV7-9 to TRBJ1-5; tentative D call: TRBD1 (5 bases). CDR3 length: 13 residues. Germline CDR1 SEHNR, CDR2 FQNEAQ (reference sequence). With 7 bases removed from V and 7 bases from J, the gap between germline ends came to 14 bases. The CDR3 DNA sequence: TGTGCCAGCACCGTAGGACGGGGGCAGCCCCAGCATTTT. It yields the protein CASTVGRGQPQHF.

J is TRBJ1-2 and V is TRBV29-1, with D perhaps TRBD1 (6 bases). CDR3 length: 12 amino acids. Trimming took off 7 bases at V and 8 bases at J, with 17 bases between the two ends. Germline lookup yields CDR1 SQVTM and CDR2 ANQGSEA. Here the CDR3 DNA reads TGCAGCGCACGACCGGACAGTCGGGGCTACACCTTC. Protein: CSARPDSRGYTF.

The rearrangement links TRBV5-1 to TRBJ2-7; D is unclear. The CDR3 has 13 amino acids. Between the trimmed V and J ends, which lost 7 bases and 2 bases, there was a span of 13 bases. Per germline, CDR1 SGHRS and CDR2 YFSETQ. The CDR3 spells CASFDTATYEQYF. The CDR3 DNA sequence: TGCGCCAGCTTCGACACAGCCACCTACGAGCAGTACTTC.

CDR3: CASGAGGTYEQYF. The CDR3 nucleotides are TGTGCCAGCGGGGCGGGGGGAACCTACGAGCAGTACTTC. The rearrangement links TRBV27 to TRBJ2-7, with 8 bases that match TRBD2. Germline assignment: CDR1 MNHEY and CDR2 SMNVEV (reference sequence). With 8 bases clipped from V and 2 bases from J, the junction kept 5 bases outside the gene matches. The CDR3 has 13 residues.

The chain has TRBV6-5 and TRBJ2-1; TRBD1 matches at 7 bases. This CDR3 spans 16 amino acids. Germline CDR1 is MNHEY and CDR2 is SVGAGI. Germline trimming cut 4 bases from V and 0 bases from J; bases unmatched to any gene: 6. Here the CDR3 reads CASSLGQFSSYNEQFF. The CDR3, as DNA: TGTGCCAGCAGTTTGGGACAGTTCAGCTCCTACAATGAGCAGTTCTTC.

This clone was detected only a few times. The chain uses TRBV2 and TRBJ1-5, with TRBD1 matching over 9 bases. The CDR3 extends over 16 amino acids. Germline V gives CDR1 SNHLY, CDR2 FYNNEI. V gave up 1 base and J gave up 6 bases; unmatched junction bases: 7. The CDR3 loop reads CASSEDRGRFGQPQHF. Written as DNA, the CDR3 is TGTGCCAGCAGTGAAGACAGGGGGCGGTTTGGTCAGCCCCAGCATTTT.

This clone was counted only a few times. The chain joins TRBV2 to TRBJ2-3; D is uncertain. The CDR3 length is 14 residues. CDR1 SNHLY and CDR2 FYNNEI come from the germline V gene. Trimming took 6 bases from V and 2 from J, leaving 12 bases between them. Here the CDR3 DNA reads TGTGCCAGCAGCTATATAAGCGACACAGATACGCAGTATTTT. Translated, it gives CASSYISDTDTQYF.

The chain uses TRBV27 and TRBJ2-2; D uncertain. Germline-derived CDR1 and CDR2 are MNHEY and SMNVEV (reference sequence). The CDR3 runs 14 residues. The germline V and J ends were trimmed by 11 bases and 1 base, with 14 bases remaining between them. CDR3: CASCRLRNTGELFF. The CDR3 DNA is TGTGCCTCCTGCCGGCTCCGGAACACCGGGGAGCTGTTTTTT.

This clone was seen only a few times. The rearrangement links TRBV19 to TRBJ1-2; D is unclear. The germline gives CDR1 LNHDA, CDR2 SQIVND (reference sequence). The CDR3 runs 14 residues. Trimming took off 5 bases at V and 8 bases at J, with 18 bases between the two ends. Here the CDR3 DNA reads TGTGCCAGTAGTTCCCTCGAGTCCTCCCCGGGCTACACCTTC. It yields the protein CASSSLESSPGYTF.

This chain uses TRBV27 with TRBJ2-5; no clear D. V dropped 3 bases and J dropped 5 bases, with 13 bases sitting between them. The CDR3 sequence is 14 residues long. Germline V gives CDR1 MNHEY, CDR2 SMNVEV (reference sequence). The CDR3 DNA sequence: TGTGCCAGCAGTTTCATCAGGTTTCGTGAGACCCAGTACTTC. Its translation is CASSFIRFRETQYF.

V is TRBV30 and J is TRBJ2-7, with D perhaps TRBD1 (6 bases). CDR3 length: 12 amino acids. From germline, CDR1 is GTSNPN and CDR2 SVGIG (reference sequence). Deletions cut 3 bases from V and 3 bases from J, with 9 bases between. As DNA, the CDR3 is TGTGCCTGGAGACCGGACAGCTACGAGCAGTACTTC. Protein sequence: CAWRPDSYEQYF.

This clone has more than one count but fewer than ten. This chain connects TRBV6-5 to TRBJ1-1; perhaps TRBD1 as D (6 bases). The CDR3 length is 14 residues. V was cut by 2 bases and J by 1 base, with 8 bases left in between. Germline V gives CDR1 MNHEY, CDR2 SVGAGI. The CDR3 region is CASSYRTANTEAFF. The CDR3 coding sequence is TGTGCCAGCAGTTACAGGACAGCGAACACTGAAGCTTTCTTT.

CDR3 protein: CASDREGTLYEQYF. For the CDR3, the DNA is TGTGCCTCGGATAGAGAAGGAACCCTCTACGAGCAGTACTTC. The gene calls are TRBV30 and TRBJ2-7, with D unclear. CDR1 GTSNPN and CDR2 SVGIG come from the germline V gene (reference sequence). Trimming cost V 7 bases and J 3 bases, with 19 bases left between them. The CDR3 is made up of 14 amino acids.

This clone occurred a few times. The chain links TRBV23-1 to TRBJ2-7, with D unresolved. TRBV23-1 is assigned to the ORF class and has an uncertain function. The CDR3 loop spans 13 amino acids. Trimming shortened V by 2 bases and J by 4 bases, and 9 bases separated the two germline ends. CDR3: CASSQGCWYEQYF. The CDR3 region has the DNA TGCGCCAGCAGTCAAGGGTGTTGGTACGAGCAGTACTTC.